This TCR beta chain was profiled in a study of CD8+ T cells in alopecia areata. Across the whole study: Tofacitinib was given for 6 to 18 months, then stopped for 6 months. Study-wide results and caveats: Persistence in scalp and blood during tofacitinib was observed for many expanded lesional clones. Administration of tofacitinib significantly diminished scalp clonality and expanded CD8+ clones within the top 100.

The CDR3 loop spans 15 amino acids. From germline, CDR1 is SQVTM and CDR2 ANQGSEA. With V trimmed by 4 bases and J by 0 bases, 6 bases remained unmatched. Worth noting for this clone: Its specificity is unknown.

RNA extraction was followed by reverse transcription into cDNA, which acted as the sequencing template. Some clones are missing from TCRdb's copy, which holds only in-frame ones; the method was immunoSEQ multiplex PCR. The table has 120,000 or so clones, approximately 59% seen once. Sample treatment: oral pan-JAK inhibitor, 5-10 mg twice daily. Researchers gathered lesional scalp punch biopsies and peripheral blood from patients with alopecia areata. The source was CD8+ T cells sorted from blood, collected at week 4, from a patient treated with tofacitinib. V gene TRBV29-1 combines with J gene TRBJ1-2; 9 bases are a match to TRBD1. This TCR came from a human donor with alopecia areata. CDR3 in DNA: TGCAGCGTTGCGGGTCGGGACAGGGCTAACTATGGCTACACCTTC. It encodes CSVAGRDRANYGYTF.